The rows below give T cell receptor beta chains drawn from one sample of a study of T cell responses to AZD1222 COVID-19 vaccine. The data were produced by immunoSEQ multiplex PCR, yet TCRdb's version contains in-frame clones alone and is incomplete. The sample has under 95,000 clones, 75% to 90% seen once. The input for sequencing was peripheral blood, taken on day 0 of AZD1222 vaccination. These TCRs come from an adult in good health. The CDR3 runs from the conserved cysteine through the conserved F or W. Fields, in order: D gene, clone size, V gene, J gene, CDR3 DNA, CDR3 protein. The D gene is left open where the match is weak. Expanded clones are given a class, and other clones once, few, many or no size at all.

-	-	TRBV5-1	TRBJ2-5	TGCGCCAGCACCCAAGAGGGGGTCCAAGAGACCCAGTACTTC	CASTQEGVQETQYF
TRBD2	-	TRBV5-1	TRBJ2-1	TGCGCCAGCAGCCCCGGTGGGACTAGCGGGGGGAACAATGAGCAGTTCTTC	CASSPGGTSGGNNEQFF
-	-	TRBV11-2	TRBJ2-3	TGTGCCAGCAGCTTATTCGGGAGATCCACGGATACGCAGTATTTT	CASSLFGRSTDTQYF
-	-	TRBV11-3	TRBJ2-7	TGTGCCAGCAGCCGGACAGACAGTCCCTCCGACGAGCAGTACTTC	CASSRTDSPSDEQYF
-	-	TRBV5-1	TRBJ2-3	TGCGCCAGCAGCTTGCCCGGGGGCACAGATACGCAGTATTTT	CASSLPGGTDTQYF
-	few	TRBV25-1	TRBJ2-7	TGTGCCAGCAGTGCGTCTCAGTTGGGCGAGCAGTACTTC	CASSASQLGEQYF
-	-	TRBV2	TRBJ1-2	TGTGCCAGCAGTGAAGAAGGGGTACACTATGGCTACACCTTC	CASSEEGVHYGYTF
-	-	TRBV6-5	TRBJ1-6	TGTGCCAGCAGTTACCGGGATTCACCCCTCCACTTT	CASSYRDSPLHF
TRBD1	-	TRBV5-6	TRBJ2-2	TGTGCCAGCAGCTTCGACAGGGGCACCGGGGAGCTGTTTTTT	CASSFDRGTGELFF
TRBD2	many	TRBV4-2	TRBJ2-3	TGTGCCAGCAGCCAAGGGCTAGCGGGGGGGCCTAGCACAGATACGCAGTATTTT	CASSQGLAGGPSTDTQYF
-	-	TRBV5-5	TRBJ1-1	TGTGCCAGCACCTCGCTGGCAGTGAGTAACACTGAAGCTTTCTTT	CASTSLAVSNTEAFF
-	-	TRBV9	TRBJ1-1	TGTGCCAGCAGCAGGCAGGACAACTGGAACACTGAAGCTTTCTTT	CASSRQDNWNTEAFF
-	-	TRBV2	TRBJ2-5	TGTGCCAGCAGCAAGCGTGTGGGGGGAGAGACCCAGTACTTC	CASSKRVGGETQYF
-	-	TRBV19	TRBJ1-4	TGTGCCAGTAGCCCAAGGCGAGATAATGAAAAACTGTTTTTT	CASSPRRDNEKLFF
-	-	TRBV6-5	TRBJ1-5	TGTGCCAGCAGTTTGAGGGCTTATAGCAATCAGCCCCAGCATTTT	CASSLRAYSNQPQHF
TRBD2	once	TRBV5-1	TRBJ2-1	TGCGCCAGCAGCTTGGCTATACTAGCGTTTTCCTACAATGAGCAGTTCTTC	CASSLAILAFSYNEQFF
-	-	TRBV20-1	TRBJ1-2	TGCAGTGCTAGACAGGGCTATGGCTACACCTTC	CSARQGYGYTF
-	-	TRBV20-1	TRBJ2-3	TGCAGTGCTAGTGGGGTAGCGACAGATACGCAGTATTTT	CSASGVATDTQYF
-	-	TRBV3-1/TRBV3-2	TRBJ2-1	TGTGCCAGCAGCCAAGATTCGGCGGGGAAGCAGTTCTTC	CASSQDSAGKQFF
-	-	TRBV7-2	TRBJ2-5	TGTGCCAGCAGCTTCAACAGCGGCGAAGAGACCCAGTACTTC	CASSFNSGEETQYF
-	-	TRBV6-5	TRBJ1-2	TGTGCCAGCAGTCCCACCTATGGCTACACCTTC	CASSPTYGYTF
-	-	TRBV7-9	TRBJ1-5	TGTGCCAGCAGCCCTCAAGGGGGGGGCAATCAGCCCCAGCATTTT	CASSPQGGGNQPQHF
-	few	TRBV9	TRBJ2-1	TGTGCCAGCAGCGTCTACGGACTTTCCTACAATGAGCAGTTCTTC	CASSVYGLSYNEQFF
-	-	TRBV6-5	TRBJ1-1	TGTGCCAGCAGCCAGGGGCAGAACACTGAAGCTTTCTTT	CASSQGQNTEAFF
TRBD1	once	TRBV27	TRBJ1-2	TGTGCCAGCAGTCTCGACAGGGCCAACTATGGCTACACCTTC	CASSLDRANYGYTF
TRBD1	-	TRBV30	TRBJ1-6	TGTGCCTGGAGTGTATGGGACAGGGGTAATTCACCCCTCCACTTT	CAWSVWDRGNSPLHF
-	-	TRBV18	TRBJ2-7	TGTGCCAGCTCACCTACCCAAGGGGGAGTGAACTACGAGCAGTACTTC	CASSPTQGGVNYEQYF
TRBD1	-	TRBV27	TRBJ1-2	TGTGCCAGCAGCCCGATCCGGGACAGGGGTTTCAACTATGGCTACACCTTC	CASSPIRDRGFNYGYTF
TRBD2	-	TRBV14	TRBJ2-3	TGTGCCAGCAGCCAAGGTCTAGCGGTTAGCACAGATACGCAGTATTTT	CASSQGLAVSTDTQYF
TRBD1	-	TRBV9	TRBJ2-2	TGTGCCAGCAGCGTACGACAGGGCACCGGGGAGCTGTTTTTT	CASSVRQGTGELFF
TRBD1	-	TRBV5-1	TRBJ2-1	TGCGCCAGCAGCCCCGGACAGGGTCATGGCGATGAGCAGTTCTTC	CASSPGQGHGDEQFF
-	-	TRBV2	TRBJ1-4	TGTGCCAGCAGTGAGAGGGGTCTTGGTGAAAAACTGTTTTTT	CASSERGLGEKLFF
TRBD2	-	TRBV2	TRBJ2-1	TGTGCCAGCAGCCTACTAGCGAGAGATCATGAGCAGTTCTTC	CASSLLARDHEQFF
-	once	TRBV27	TRBJ1-5	TGTGCCAGCAGTTTATTGGGCGCCTTTCCACAGCCCCAGCATTTT	CASSLLGAFPQPQHF
TRBD1	-	TRBV30	TRBJ1-2	TGTGCCTGGACAAGACAGGGGGCGGGTGGCTACACCTTC	CAWTRQGAGGYTF
-	-	TRBV6-2/TRBV6-3	TRBJ1-3	TGTGCCAGCAGTTACTCGGACTCTGGAAACACCATATATTTT	CASSYSDSGNTIYF
TRBD2	once	TRBV5-1	TRBJ2-3	TGCGCCAGCAGCTTGTGGACTAGCGGGAGCACAGATACGCAGTATTTT	CASSLWTSGSTDTQYF
-	-	TRBV30	TRBJ1-1	TGTGCCTGGAGTACCGGAGGATCGAACACTGAAGCTTTCTTT	CAWSTGGSNTEAFF
-	once	TRBV21-1	TRBJ2-7	TGTGCCAGCAGCAAAGCTTGGGACTTGCCCTACGAGCAGTACTTC	CASSKAWDLPYEQYF
TRBD1	-	TRBV3-1/TRBV3-2	TRBJ1-6	TGTGCCAGCAGTCGAGACAGGGGGCCTTCACCCCTCCACTTT	CASSRDRGPSPLHF
-	-	TRBV4-2	TRBJ1-1	TGTGCCAGCAGCCAAGAAGGTTCGTCGGGGGGGACTGAAGCTTTCTTT	CASSQEGSSGGTEAFF
TRBD2	-	TRBV27	TRBJ2-1	TGTGCCAGCAGTTCCCCGGGACTAGCGGTTAATGAGCAGTTCTTC	CASSSPGLAVNEQFF
TRBD2	-	TRBV3-1/TRBV3-2	TRBJ2-7	TGTGCCAGCAGCCAAGTGGGGGGGTGGCGCAAGCGAACCTACGAGCAGTACTTC	CASSQVGGWRKRTYEQYF
-	-	TRBV7-3	TRBJ1-5	TGTGCCAGCAGCTACGGGAGCAATCAGCCCCAGCATTTT	CASSYGSNQPQHF
-	-	TRBV2	TRBJ1-1	TGTGCCAGCAGTGAAATTGGGGGGGGCACTGAAGCTTTCTTT	CASSEIGGGTEAFF
TRBD2	-	TRBV11-2	TRBJ2-5	TGTGCCAGCAGCCATACTGGGGGAGGGCTACAAGAGACCCAGTACTTC	CASSHTGGGLQETQYF
-	-	TRBV30	TRBJ1-1	TGTGCCTGGAGGGGGCAGGGACCACATGAAGCTTTCTTT	CAWRGQGPHEAFF
-	-	TRBV7-2	TRBJ1-2	TGTGCCAGCAGCATGGAGGGGTCTGGCTATGGCTACACCTTC	CASSMEGSGYGYTF
-	once	TRBV12-2	TRBJ2-7	TGTGCAAGTCCCCCGACAGCTTACGAGCAGTACTTC	CASPPTAYEQYF
-	-	TRBV12-5	TRBJ2-3	TGTGCTACCCTGCGGGGCGTCACAGATACGCAGTATTTT	CATLRGVTDTQYF
TRBD2	-	TRBV7-2	TRBJ2-7	TGTGCCAGCAGCTTCTATCTAGCGGCCGCCGAGCAGTACTTC	CASSFYLAAAEQYF
-	-	TRBV5-1	TRBJ1-3	TGCGCCAGCAGCCGGAGGGGGTTCGGCTCTGGAAACACCATATATTTT	CASSRRGFGSGNTIYF
-	-	TRBV5-1	TRBJ1-1	TGCGCCAGCAGCTTCCTCGGGGGTGAAGCTTTCTTT	CASSFLGGEAFF
TRBD1	-	TRBV25-1	TRBJ1-3	TGTGCCAGCATAAAAGACAGGGACGGCTCTGGAAACACCATATATTTT	CASIKDRDGSGNTIYF
-	-	TRBV9	TRBJ1-1	TGTGCCAGCAGCGGCTTCGACGGGGACACTGAAGCTTTCTTT	CASSGFDGDTEAFF
-	-	TRBV15	TRBJ2-3	TGTGCCACCAGCAGAGGCCAGGCCCCAGATACGCAGTATTTT	CATSRGQAPDTQYF
-	-	TRBV19	TRBJ1-2	TGTGCCAGTAGTATAGGTCCGGGGGACTATGGCTACACCTTC	CASSIGPGDYGYTF